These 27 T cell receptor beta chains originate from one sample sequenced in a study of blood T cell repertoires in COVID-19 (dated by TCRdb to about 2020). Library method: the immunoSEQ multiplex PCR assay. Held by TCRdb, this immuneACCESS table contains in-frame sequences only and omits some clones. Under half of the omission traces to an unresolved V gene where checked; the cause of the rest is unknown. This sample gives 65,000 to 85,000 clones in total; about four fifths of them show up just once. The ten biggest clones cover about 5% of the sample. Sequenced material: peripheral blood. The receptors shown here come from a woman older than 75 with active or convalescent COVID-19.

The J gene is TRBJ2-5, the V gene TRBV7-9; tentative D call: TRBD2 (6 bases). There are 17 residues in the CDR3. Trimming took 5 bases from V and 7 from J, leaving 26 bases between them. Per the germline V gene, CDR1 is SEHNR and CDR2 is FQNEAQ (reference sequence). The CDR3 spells CASSKNLGTDGTGTQYF. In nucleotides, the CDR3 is TGTGCCAGCAGCAAGAACCTTGGGACTGACGGTACAGGGACCCAGTACTTC.

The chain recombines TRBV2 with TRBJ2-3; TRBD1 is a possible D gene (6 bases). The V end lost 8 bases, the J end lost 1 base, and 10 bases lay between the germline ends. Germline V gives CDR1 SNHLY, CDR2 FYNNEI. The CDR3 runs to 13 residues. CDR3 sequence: CASRPGGTDTQYF. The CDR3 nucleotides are TGTGCCAGCCGTCCAGGGGGCACAGATACGCAGTATTTT.

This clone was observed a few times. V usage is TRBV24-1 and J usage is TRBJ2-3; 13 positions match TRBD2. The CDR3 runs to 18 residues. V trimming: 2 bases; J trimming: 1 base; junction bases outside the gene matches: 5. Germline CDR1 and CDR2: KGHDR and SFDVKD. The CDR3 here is CATSDSRTSGGRTDTQYF. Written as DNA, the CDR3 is TGTGCCACCAGTGATTCTAGGACTAGCGGGGGACGCACAGATACGCAGTATTTT.

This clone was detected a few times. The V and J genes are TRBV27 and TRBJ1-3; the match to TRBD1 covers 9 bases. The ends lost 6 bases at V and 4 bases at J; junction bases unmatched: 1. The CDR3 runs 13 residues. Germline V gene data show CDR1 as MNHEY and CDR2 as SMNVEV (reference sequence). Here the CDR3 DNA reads TGTGCCAGCAGGGGGACAGGGGGAAACACCATATATTTT. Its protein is CASRGTGGNTIYF.

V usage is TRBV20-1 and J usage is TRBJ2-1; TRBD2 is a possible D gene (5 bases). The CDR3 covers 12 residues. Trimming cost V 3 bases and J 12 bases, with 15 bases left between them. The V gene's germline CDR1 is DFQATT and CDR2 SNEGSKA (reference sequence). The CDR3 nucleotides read TGCAGTGCTAGTGGGCCGATCGCGGGGCAGTTCTTC. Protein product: CSASGPIAGQFF.

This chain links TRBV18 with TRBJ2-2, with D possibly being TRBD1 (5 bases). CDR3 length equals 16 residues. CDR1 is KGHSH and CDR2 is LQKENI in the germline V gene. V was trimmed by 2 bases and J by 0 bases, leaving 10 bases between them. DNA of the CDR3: TGTGCCAGCTCACCAGAGACAGACGCGAACACCGGGGAGCTGTTTTTT. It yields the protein CASSPETDANTGELFF.

In DNA form, the CDR3 reads TGTGCCAGCAGTTTTTTAAGGGCAGGGGGATTGGAGACCCAGTACTTC. Translating it yields CASSFLRAGGLETQYF. V gene TRBV28 combines with J gene TRBJ2-5; 7 nucleotides agree with TRBD1. After removal of 3 bases from V and 5 bases from J, the junction contained 12 bases not matched to a gene. This CDR3 has 16 residues. Germline V CDR1 and CDR2: MDHEN, SYDVKM.

The CDR3 protein is CASSIGDIQETQYF. CDR3 DNA sequence: TGTGCCAGTAGTATAGGGGACATCCAAGAGACCCAGTACTTC. The rearrangement links TRBV19 to TRBJ2-5; D is possibly TRBD1 (6 bases). The CDR3 length is 14 residues. Germline assignment: CDR1 LNHDA and CDR2 SQIVND (reference sequence). V was cut by 1 base and J by 1 base, with 7 bases left in between. The full variable domain, in which reference TRBV19 and TRBJ2-5 provide the parts outside the CDR3, is DGGITQSPKYLFRKEGQNVTLSCEQNLNHDAMYWYRQDPGQGLRLIYYSQIVNDFQKGDIAEGYSVSREKKESFPLTVTSAQKNPTAFYLCASSIGDIQETQYFGPGTRLLVL.

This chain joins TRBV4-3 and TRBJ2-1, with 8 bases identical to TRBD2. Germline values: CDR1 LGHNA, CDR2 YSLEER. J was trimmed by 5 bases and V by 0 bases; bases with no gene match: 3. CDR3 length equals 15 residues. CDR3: CASSQEGLVDNEQFF. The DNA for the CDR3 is TGCGCCAGCAGCCAAGAGGGACTAGTGGACAATGAGCAGTTCTTC.

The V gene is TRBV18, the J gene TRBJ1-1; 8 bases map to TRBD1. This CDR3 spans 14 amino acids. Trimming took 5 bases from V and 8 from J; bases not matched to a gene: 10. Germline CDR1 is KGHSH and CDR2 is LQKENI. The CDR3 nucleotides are TGTGCCAGCTCATCTGGACAGGGTAGGACGGAAGCTTTCTTT. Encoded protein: CASSSGQGRTEAFF.

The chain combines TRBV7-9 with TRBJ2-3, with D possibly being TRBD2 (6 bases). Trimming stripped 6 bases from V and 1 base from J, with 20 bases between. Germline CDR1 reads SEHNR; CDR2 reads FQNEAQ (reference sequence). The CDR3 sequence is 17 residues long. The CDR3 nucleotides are TGTGCCAGCAGTACGCGTATCCAGCCGGGGGGCACAGATACGCAGTATTTT. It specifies CASSTRIQPGGTDTQYF.

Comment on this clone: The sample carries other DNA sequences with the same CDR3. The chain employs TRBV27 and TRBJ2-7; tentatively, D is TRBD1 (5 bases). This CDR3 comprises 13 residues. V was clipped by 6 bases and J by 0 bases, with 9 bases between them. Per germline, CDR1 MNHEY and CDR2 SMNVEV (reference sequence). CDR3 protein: CASSLRGSYEQYF. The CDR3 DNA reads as TGTGCCAGCAGCTTAAGGGGCTCCTACGAGCAGTACTTC.

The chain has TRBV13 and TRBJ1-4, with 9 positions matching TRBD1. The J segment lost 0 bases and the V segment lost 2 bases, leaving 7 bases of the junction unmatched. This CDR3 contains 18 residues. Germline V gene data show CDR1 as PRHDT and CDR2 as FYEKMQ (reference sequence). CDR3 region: CASSLKSGQGSTNEKLFF. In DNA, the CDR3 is TGTGCCAGCAGCTTAAAGTCGGGACAGGGTTCAACTAATGAAAAACTGTTTTTT.

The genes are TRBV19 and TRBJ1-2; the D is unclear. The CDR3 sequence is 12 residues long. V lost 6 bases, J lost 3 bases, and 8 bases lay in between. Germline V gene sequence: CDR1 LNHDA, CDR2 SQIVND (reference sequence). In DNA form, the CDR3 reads TGTGCCAGTAGCGAGTTATACTATGGCTACACCTTC. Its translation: CASSELYYGYTF.

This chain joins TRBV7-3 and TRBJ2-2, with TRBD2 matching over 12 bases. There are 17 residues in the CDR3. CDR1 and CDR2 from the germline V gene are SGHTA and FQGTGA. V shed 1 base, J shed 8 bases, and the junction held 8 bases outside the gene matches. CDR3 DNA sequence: TGTGCCAGCAGCTTAAACCCGACTAGCGGGAGAATGGGGGAGCTGTTTTTT. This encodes CASSLNPTSGRMGELFF.

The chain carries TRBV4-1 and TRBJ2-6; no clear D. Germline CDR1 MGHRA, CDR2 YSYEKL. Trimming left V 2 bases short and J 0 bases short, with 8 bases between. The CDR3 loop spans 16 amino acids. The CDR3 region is CASSQLRDSGANVLTF. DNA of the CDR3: TGCGCCAGCAGCCAATTGAGAGACTCTGGGGCCAACGTCCTGACTTTC.

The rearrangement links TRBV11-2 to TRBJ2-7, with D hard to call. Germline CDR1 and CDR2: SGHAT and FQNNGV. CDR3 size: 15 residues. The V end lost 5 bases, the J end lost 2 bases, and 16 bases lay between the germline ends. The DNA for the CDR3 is TGTGCCAGCAGCAGAAACAGAGATCCTGCCTACGAGCAGTACTTC. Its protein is CASSRNRDPAYEQYF.

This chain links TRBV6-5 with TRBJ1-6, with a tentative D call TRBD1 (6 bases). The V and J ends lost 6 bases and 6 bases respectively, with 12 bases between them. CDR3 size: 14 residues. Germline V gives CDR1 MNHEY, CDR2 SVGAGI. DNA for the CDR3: TGTGCCAGCAGCCGAGGACAGATTAATTCACCCCTCCACTTT. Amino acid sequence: CASSRGQINSPLHF.

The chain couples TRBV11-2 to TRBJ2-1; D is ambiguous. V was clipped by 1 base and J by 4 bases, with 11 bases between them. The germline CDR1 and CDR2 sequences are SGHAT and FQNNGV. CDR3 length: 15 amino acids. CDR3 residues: CASSLGPGSYNEQFF. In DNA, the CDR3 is TGTGCCAGCAGCTTAGGGCCAGGATCTTACAATGAGCAGTTCTTC.

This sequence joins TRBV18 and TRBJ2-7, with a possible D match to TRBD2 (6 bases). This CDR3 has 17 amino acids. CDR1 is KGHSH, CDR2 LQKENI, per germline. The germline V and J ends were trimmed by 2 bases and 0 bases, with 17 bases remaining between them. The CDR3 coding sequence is TGTGCCAGCTCACCAGTCCATGGCGGGATATTCTCCTACGAGCAGTACTTC. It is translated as CASSPVHGGIFSYEQYF.

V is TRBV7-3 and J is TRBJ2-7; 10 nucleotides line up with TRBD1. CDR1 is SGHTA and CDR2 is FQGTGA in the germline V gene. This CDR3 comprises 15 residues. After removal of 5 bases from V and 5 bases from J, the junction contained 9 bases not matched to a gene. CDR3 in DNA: TGTGCCAGCAGCCGCAATTCCGGGACAGGGGACGAGCAGTACTTC. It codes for CASSRNSGTGDEQYF.

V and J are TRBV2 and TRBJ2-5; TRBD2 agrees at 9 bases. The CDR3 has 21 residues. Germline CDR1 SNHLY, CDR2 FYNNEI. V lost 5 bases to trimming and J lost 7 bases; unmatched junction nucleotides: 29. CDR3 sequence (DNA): TGTGCCAGCAGTCCGACCCGGCGGGGGAGCGGGGGGCCCGAGGGGAGGGGGACCCAGTACTTC. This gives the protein CASSPTRRGSGGPEGRGTQYF. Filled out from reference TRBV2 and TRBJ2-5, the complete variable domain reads EPEVTQTPSHQVTQMGQEVILRCVPISNHLYFYWYRQILGQKVEFLVSFYNNEISEKSEIFDDQFSVERPDGSNFTLKIRSTKLEDSAMYFCASSPTRRGSGGPEGRGTQYFGPGTRLLVL.

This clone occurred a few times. The CDR3 loop is CASSLQVLAGAGELFF. The CDR3 DNA is TGTGCCAGCAGCTTACAGGTTCTAGCGGGAGCCGGGGAGCTGTTTTTT. The chain has TRBV7-3 and TRBJ2-2; TRBD2 matches at 10 bases. Germline CDR1 and CDR2: SGHTA and FQGTGA. The CDR3 length is 16 residues. Trimming took 2 bases from V and 6 from J; bases not matched to a gene: 6.

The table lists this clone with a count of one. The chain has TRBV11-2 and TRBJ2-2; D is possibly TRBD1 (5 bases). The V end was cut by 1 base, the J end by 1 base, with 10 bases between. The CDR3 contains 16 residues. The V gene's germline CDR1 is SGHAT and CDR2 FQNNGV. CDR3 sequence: CASSLVLGQNTGELFF. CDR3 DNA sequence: TGTGCCAGCAGCTTAGTTTTGGGGCAGAACACCGGGGAGCTGTTTTTT.

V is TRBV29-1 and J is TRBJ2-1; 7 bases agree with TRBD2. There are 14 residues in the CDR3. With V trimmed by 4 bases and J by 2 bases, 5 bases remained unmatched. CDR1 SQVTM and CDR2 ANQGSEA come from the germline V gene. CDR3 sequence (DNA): TGCAGCGTTGGCGGGAGTGGCGCCTACAATGAGCAGTTCTTC. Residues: CSVGGSGAYNEQFF.

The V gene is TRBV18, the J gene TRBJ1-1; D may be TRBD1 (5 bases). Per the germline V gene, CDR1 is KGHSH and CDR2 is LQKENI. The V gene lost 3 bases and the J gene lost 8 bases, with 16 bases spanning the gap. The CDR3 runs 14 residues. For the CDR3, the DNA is TGTGCCAGCTCACCTTACGACAGTCGGGCGGAAGCTTTCTTT. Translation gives CASSPYDSRAEAFF.

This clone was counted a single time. The DNA for the CDR3 is TGTGCCAGCAGCGGACTAGCGGGGTCCTACGAGCAGTACTTC. This encodes CASSGLAGSYEQYF. This chain connects TRBV7-2 to TRBJ2-7; 12 bases fit TRBD2. Germline loops: CDR1 SGHTA, CDR2 FQGNSA. After removal of 5 bases from V and 1 base from J, the junction contained 0 bases not matched to a gene. The CDR3 runs to 14 residues. Full variable domain (outside the CDR3, taken from reference TRBV7-2 and TRBJ2-7): GAGVSQSPSNKVTEKGKDVELRCDPISGHTALYWYRQSLGQGLEFLIYFQGNSAPDKSGLPSDRFSAERTGGSVSTLTIQRTQQEDSAVYLCASSGLAGSYEQYFGPGTRLTVT.